Presented here are 2 T cell receptor beta chains from one specimen sequenced in a study of blood T cell repertoires in COVID-19. Some clones are missing from TCRdb's copy, which holds only in-frame ones; the method was immunoSEQ multiplex PCR. Seen here are 10,000 to 15,000 clones, around 82% observed once, and the top ten hold over 30%. The sequencing input was peripheral blood. All receptors come from a human donor in a cohort sampled during active COVID-19.

The rearrangement links TRBV7-3 to TRBJ2-2; TRBD1 agrees at 8 bases. V was clipped by 6 bases and J by 3 bases; unmatched bases: 3. Germline-derived CDR1 and CDR2 are SGHTA and FQGTGA. This CDR3 is 14 amino acids long. CDR3 amino acids: CASRTGAHTGELFF. CDR3 coding DNA: TGTGCCAGCAGGACAGGGGCGCACACCGGGGAGCTGTTTTTT.

The V call is TRBV11-2, the J call TRBJ1-6, with TRBD1 matching 9 bases. CDR3 size: 14 residues. Germline loops: CDR1 SGHAT, CDR2 FQNNGV. The V and J ends lost 5 bases and 7 bases, in that order; junction bases with no gene match: 3. CDR3 sequence (DNA): TGTGCCAGCAGCCCCGGGACAGGGAATTCACCCCTCCACTTT. As protein: CASSPGTGNSPLHF.